This T cell receptor (beta chain) was found in a study of glioma-infiltrating T cells after dendritic cell vaccination. Overall study: Patients received autologous tumor lysate-pulsed dendritic cell vaccination between about 2003 and 2013. The vaccine used monocyte-derived dendritic cells pulsed overnight with autologous tumor lysate. Study-level results: Higher pretreatment TIL content predicted longer progression-free time and survival.

The protocol was immunoSEQ multiplex PCR, while the TCRdb copy is restricted to in-frame clones and leaves out a portion. The sample contains some 46,000 clones, about 91% of which appear only once. With respect to this clone: No antigen is known for it.

Germline loops: CDR1 SEHNR, CDR2 FQNEAQ (reference sequence). J lost 1 base, V lost 6 bases, and 3 bases had no gene match. The CDR3 sequence is 17 residues long. Stated time point: after dendritic cell vaccination, including at tumor progression/relapse. Before vaccination, two weeks after the third vaccination, and at progression, PBMC were collected. The rearrangement uses TRBV7-9 and TRBJ2-2, with 15 bases identical to TRBD2. The source was blood, collected after dendritic cell vaccination. The source is a human donor with glioblastoma. The CDR3 DNA reads TGTGCCAGCAGGGGGACTAGCGGGAGGCAGAACACCGGGGAGCTGTTTTTT. Its protein product is CASRGTSGRQNTGELFF.